Detailed here is one TCR beta chain. The data derive from a study of blood T cell repertoires in COVID-19. Cohorts were assigned according to the clinical history that participants reported. What the recovered Cohort 3 donors had was two negative PCRs, clearance, or symptom resolution. CDR3 length equals 16 residues. Germline V gives CDR1 SEHNR, CDR2 FQNEAQ (reference sequence). V was clipped by 5 bases and J by 4 bases, with 20 bases between them. The table came from immunoSEQ multiplex PCR; TCRdb's copy has only in-frame clones and leaves some out. The sample consists of approximately 400,000 clones, around 83% of them appearing once.

The chain recombines TRBV7-9 with TRBJ1-2; maybe TRBD1 (6 bases). Specimen: PBMCs or T cells enriched from blood (not recorded which). This receptor was obtained from a woman aged 45-65 years who had recovered from COVID-19. CDR3 DNA sequence: TGTGCCAGCAGCGTGACTGGGGGGGCCAACCTCTATGGCTACACCTTC. Its translation is CASSVTGGANLYGYTF.